A single sample gave rise to the 19 T cell receptor beta chains below, sequenced in a study of regulatory T cells in long-lasting Graves disease (dated by TCRdb to the early 2020s). The library was built by means of multiplex PCR. Sequenced using an Illumina HiSeq 4000. To build TCR beta libraries, CDR3 regions were amplified by Arm-PCR using iRepertoire HTBI primers. Through fastp at Q25 and MiXCR, TCRdb rebuilt clones from the public reads, retaining in-frame beta chains. Identical CDR3 protein sequences are pooled into one entry, listed with their most common genes and DNA. This sample is represented by 300,000 or so distinct CDR3 sequences; 15% to 20% of them were singletons. The ten largest clonotypes hold 29% of the sample. Taken with the paper, the label for time point translates to: persistent/refractory GD, antithyroid drugs over 5 years with positive TRAb. RNA was extracted from PBMCs in TRIzol for both TCR sequencing and RNA sequencing.

This specimen was peripheral blood mononuclear cells (PBMCs), taken when the disease was refractory, from a patient treated with antithyroid drugs. The receptors were sampled from a female donor with Graves disease.

This clonotype has at least ten counts. The chain has TRBV28 and TRBJ2-7; possibly TRBD2 for D (10 bases). Per germline, CDR1 MDHEN and CDR2 SYDVKM. Trimming removed 3 bases from V and 3 bases from J, with 24 bases in between. This CDR3 is built from 18 residues. Here the CDR3 reads CASSFSTGGTSEFYEQYF. For the CDR3, the DNA is TGTGCCAGCAGTTTTTCGACAGGGGGGACTAGCGAATTCTACGAGCAGTACTTC.

This clonotype was seen a few times. Germline and junction disagree at one end, which may indicate a read error. This chain connects TRBV5-1 to TRBJ1-4, with D possibly being TRBD1 (5 bases). The CDR3 consists of 11 residues. Germline values: CDR1 SGHRS, CDR2 YFSETQ. The CDR3: CPRTGREKLFF. The CDR3 region has the DNA TGCCCCAGAACGGGGCGAGAAAAACTGTTTTTT.

This clonotype was seen ten or more times. The chain uses TRBV20-1 and TRBJ2-7, with 9 bases that match TRBD2. Trimming took 0 bases from V and 1 from J; bases not matched to a gene: 4. In germline, CDR1 is DFQATT, CDR2 SNEGSKA (reference sequence). This CDR3 has 15 residues. Here the CDR3 DNA reads TGCAGTGCTAGAGATCTGGCGGGGGGGTCCTACGAGCAGTACTTC. Amino acids: CSARDLAGGSYEQYF.

This rearrangement joins TRBV19 to TRBJ2-1; D is possibly TRBD1 or TRBD2 (5 bases each). The CDR3 contains 14 residues. In germline, CDR1 is LNHDA, CDR2 SQIVND (reference sequence). Trimming stripped 1 base from V and 8 bases from J, with 12 bases between. In DNA form, the CDR3 reads TGTGCCAGTAGTATAGGGGGACCGGTCCATGAGCAGTTCTTC. It translates to CASSIGGPVHEQFF.

This clonotype occurred a few times. The gene calls are TRBV29-1 and TRBJ1-1, with TRBD1 matching over 8 bases. V shed 7 bases and J 9 bases; nucleotides not matched to a gene: 10. Germline V lookup: CDR1 SQVTM, CDR2 ANQGSEA. The CDR3 is made up of 12 amino acids. CDR3 loop: CSGDRGLGQAFF. The CDR3 nucleotides read TGCAGCGGAGACAGGGGCTTAGGACAAGCTTTCTTT. Complete variable domain (other parts from reference TRBV29-1 and TRBJ1-1): SAVISQKPSRDICQRGTSLTIQCQVDSQVTMMFWYRQQPGQSLTLIATANQGSEATYESGFVIDKFPISRPNLTFSTLTVSNMSPEDSSIYLCSGDRGLGQAFFGQGTRLTVV.

There are many counts of this clonotype. The V gene is TRBV12-3 or TRBV12-4, the J gene TRBJ2-7, with 9 bases lining up with TRBD1. Unmatched junction bases numbered 6, after V lost 6 bases and J lost 6 bases. The CDR3 is made up of 13 amino acids. The CDR3 loop is CASSRTGESEQYF. CDR3 sequence (DNA): TGTGCCAGCAGCAGGACAGGGGAAAGCGAGCAGTACTTC.

Only a few counts were recorded for this clonotype. This chain links TRBV11-2 with TRBJ2-1, with 7 positions matching TRBD2. J lost 3 bases, V lost 3 bases, and 8 bases had no gene match. Germline CDR1 and CDR2: SGHAT and FQNNGV. CDR3 length: 16 amino acids. This CDR3 is CASSLFGLVGYNEQFF. The CDR3 region has the DNA TGTGCCAGCAGCTTGTTTGGACTAGTTGGCTACAATGAGCAGTTCTTC.

J is TRBJ2-5 and V is TRBV11-2; possibly TRBD2 for D (6 bases). V was clipped by 5 bases and J by 5 bases, with 18 bases between them. The CDR3 contains 15 residues. Germline CDR1 SGHAT, CDR2 FQNNGV. The DNA for the CDR3 is TGTGCCAGCAGCCCAGTACGGGGGACGGGGGAGACCCAGTACTTC. This encodes CASSPVRGTGETQYF.

This clonotype came up a few times. This chain uses TRBV20-1 with TRBJ1-1; D gene uncertain. V lost 0 bases and J 9 bases, leaving 8 bases between the germline ends. The CDR3 totals 11 residues. Germline V gene sequence: CDR1 DFQATT, CDR2 SNEGSKA (reference sequence). The CDR3 coding sequence is TGCAGTGCTAGAGAGGGTCCCAAAGCTTTCTTT. It codes for CSAREGPKAFF.

On this clonotype: One base away lies a much larger clone, so this may be a sequencing read error. This chain links TRBV5-1 with TRBJ2-7, with TRBD2 as a possible D gene (7 bases). This CDR3 has 13 amino acids. Germline V lookup: CDR1 SGHRS, CDR2 YFSETQ. Written as DNA, the CDR3 is TGCGCCAGCACCCGGGGGGACACCTACGAGCAGCACTTC. It codes for CASTRGDTYEQHF. Full variable domain (remainder filled in from reference TRBV5-1 and TRBJ2-7): KAGVTQTPRYLIKTRGQQVTLSCSPISGHRSVSWYQQTPGQGLQFLFEYFSETQRNKGNFPGRFSGRQFSNSRSEMNVSTLELGDSALYLCASTRGDTYEQHFGPGTRLTVT.

This clonotype was detected many times. The CDR3 sequence is CASKVELGGPYEQYF. Written as DNA, the CDR3 is TGTGCCAGCAAGGTAGAACTTGGCGGACCGTACGAGCAGTACTTC. The rearrangement links TRBV2 to TRBJ2-7; D is uncertain. Germline CDR1 is SNHLY and CDR2 is FYNNEI. Trimming took off 7 bases at V and 4 bases at J, with 20 bases between the two ends. The CDR3 covers 15 residues.

The V gene is TRBV6-1, the J gene TRBJ2-7; weak D call: TRBD2 (5 bases). V dropped 11 bases and J dropped 1 base, with 12 bases sitting between them. The germline V gene has CDR1 MNHNS and CDR2 SASEGT. The CDR3 is made up of 12 amino acids. This CDR3 is CALRRDSYEQYF. DNA for the CDR3: TGTGCCTTGCGACGGGATTCCTACGAGCAGTACTTC.

On this clonotype: One junction end disagrees with the germline gene, perhaps due to a read error. This rearrangement joins TRBV19 to TRBJ2-7, with 12 bases that match TRBD1. This CDR3 spans 16 amino acids. Germline CDR1 reads LNHDA; CDR2 reads SQIVND (reference sequence). CDR3 loop: CASSHQIPGQGAVRLF. The DNA of the CDR3 is TGTGCCAGTAGCCACCAAATACCGGGACAGGGGGCCGTCAGGTTGTTC.

Notes on this clonotype: A far bigger clonotype differs at one base, so this is likely a read error. CDR3 residues: CASSLPGGDSYKQYF. DNA of the CDR3: TGTGCCAGCAGCTTACCAGGGGGGGACTCCTACAAGCAGTACTTC. This rearrangement joins TRBV7-8 to TRBJ2-7; the D gene could be TRBD1 or TRBD2 (7 bases each). Germline V gives CDR1 SGHVS, CDR2 FQNEAQ. The CDR3 extends over 15 amino acids.

This clonotype was seen ten or more times. The chain combines TRBV27 with TRBJ1-5; D remains ambiguous. The CDR3 runs 16 residues. The germline V gene encodes CDR1 MNHEY and CDR2 SMNVEV (reference sequence). V lost 3 bases to trimming and J lost 0 bases, with 12 bases between them. CDR3: CASSFEGPYSNQPQHF. In DNA, the CDR3 is TGTGCCAGCAGTTTTGAGGGCCCTTATAGCAATCAGCCCCAGCATTTT.

This clonotype was seen a handful of times. The rearrangement uses TRBV10-2 and TRBJ1-5; a weak D match, TRBD1 (5 bases). Trimming removed 10 bases at V and 6 bases at J, with 19 bases between. From germline, CDR1 is WSHSY and CDR2 SAAADI. The CDR3 spans 14 residues. This CDR3 is CATSGRGVGQPQHF. CDR3 sequence (DNA): TGCGCCACCTCGGGACGAGGAGTCGGTCAGCCCCAGCATTTT.

This clonotype was observed at least ten times. The rearrangement uses TRBV28 and TRBJ2-7; D uncertain. Deletions cut 3 bases from V and 3 bases from J, with 12 bases between. CDR1 is MDHEN, CDR2 SYDVKM, per germline. This CDR3 contains 14 residues. The CDR3 DNA reads TGTGCCAGCAGTTTGAGTGTCGGGCTCTACGAGCAGTACTTC. Its translation is CASSLSVGLYEQYF.

The sample holds a few counts of this clonotype. The chain combines TRBV3-1 with TRBJ1-2, with 8 bases lining up with TRBD1. V gave up 3 bases and J gave up 1 base; unmatched junction bases: 4. The CDR3 loop spans 15 amino acids. Germline CDR1 is LGHDT and CDR2 is YNNKEL (reference sequence). The chain's CDR3 is CASSHHGQGNYGYTF. DNA for the CDR3: TGTGCCAGCAGCCACCATGGACAGGGTAACTATGGCTACACCTTC.

There are many counts of this clonotype. CDR3 DNA sequence: TGTGCCAGCATCTCATCCGGGACAGTAGCCTACGAGCAGTACTTC. Translated: CASISSGTVAYEQYF. The chain has TRBV28 and TRBJ2-7, with 7 bases lining up with TRBD1. The V and J ends lost 7 bases and 2 bases, in that order; junction bases with no gene match: 11. The CDR3 covers 15 residues. Germline values: CDR1 MDHEN, CDR2 SYDVKM. The full variable domain, rest sourced from reference TRBV28 and TRBJ2-7, is DVKVTQSSRYLVKRTGEKVFLECVQDMDHENMFWYRQDPGLGLRLIYFSYDVKMKEKGDIPEGYSVSREKKERFSLILESASTNQTSMYLCASISSGTVAYEQYFGPGTRLTVT.